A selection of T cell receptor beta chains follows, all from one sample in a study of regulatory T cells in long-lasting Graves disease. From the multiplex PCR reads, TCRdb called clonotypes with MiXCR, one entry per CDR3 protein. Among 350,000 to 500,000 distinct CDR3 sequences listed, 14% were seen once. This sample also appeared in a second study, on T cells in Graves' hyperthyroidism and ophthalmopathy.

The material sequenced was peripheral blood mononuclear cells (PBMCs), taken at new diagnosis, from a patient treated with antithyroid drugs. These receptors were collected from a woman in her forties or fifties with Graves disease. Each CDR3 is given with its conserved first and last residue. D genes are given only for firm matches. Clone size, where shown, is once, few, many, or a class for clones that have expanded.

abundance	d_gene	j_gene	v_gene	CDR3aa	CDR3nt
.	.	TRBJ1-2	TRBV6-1	CASSQLAASEANYGYTF	TGTGCCAGCAGCCAACTGGCGGCGTCCGAAGCTAACTATGGCTACACCTTC
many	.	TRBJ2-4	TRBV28	CASINRPKGAKNIQYF	TGTGCCAGCATTAACAGGCCCAAGGGAGCCAAAAACATTCAGTACTTC
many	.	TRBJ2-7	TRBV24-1	CAMPDGVHEQYF	TGTGCCATGCCTGACGGGGTCCACGAGCAGTACTTC
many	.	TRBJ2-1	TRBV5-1	CASSLEDYNNEQFF	TGCGCCAGCAGCTTGGAGGACTATAACAATGAGCAGTTCTTC
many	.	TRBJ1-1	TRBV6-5	CASSYSRNTEAFF	TGTGCCAGCAGTTACAGCCGGAACACTGAAGCTTTCTTT
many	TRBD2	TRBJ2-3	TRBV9	CASSFRGLAGDADTQYF	TGTGCCAGCAGCTTCCGCGGACTAGCGGGAGATGCAGATACGCAGTATTTT
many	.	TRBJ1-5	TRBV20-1	CSARRDYSNQPQHF	TGCAGTGCTAGGAGGGATTATAGCAATCAGCCCCAGCATTTT
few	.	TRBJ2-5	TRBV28	CASSSPQGPQETQYF	TGTGCCAGCAGCTCACCTCAGGGACCCCAAGAGACCCAGTACTTC
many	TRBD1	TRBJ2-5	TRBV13	CASSLATTGGHQETQYF	TGTGCCAGCAGCTTAGCCACGACAGGGGGCCACCAAGAGACCCAGTACTTC
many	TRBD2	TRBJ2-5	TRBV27	CASSKLAGIQETQYF	TGTGCCAGCAGTAAACTAGCGGGAATCCAAGAGACCCAGTACTTC
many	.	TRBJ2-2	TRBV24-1	CATSDGGRRDTGELFF	TGTGCCACCAGTGATGGGGGGCGCCGGGACACCGGGGAGCTGTTTTTT